Listed below are T cell receptor beta chains from one sample, sequenced in a study of blood T cell repertoires in COVID-19. Data came from immunoSEQ multiplex PCR; TCRdb stores just in-frame clones and leaves some out. The repertoire holds some 41,000 clones, with more than 70% as singletons. Material for sequencing was peripheral blood. The source is a woman older than 75 with active or convalescent COVID-19. The CDR3 runs from the conserved cysteine through the conserved F or W. A D gene is named only where the DNA matches it firmly. Not all rows give a size; the values are once, few, many and, for expanded clones, a class.

>-|TRBJ2-2|-|TRBV19
TGTGCCAGTAGTGAACAGGTAGTCGGCACCGGGGAGCTGTTTTTT
CASSEQVVGTGELFF
>-|TRBJ2-5|TRBD2|TRBV28
TGTGCCAGCAGTTCTATTAGCGGGAGGGGAAGAGAGACCCAGTACTTC
CASSSISGRGRETQYF
>-|TRBJ2-1|TRBD1|TRBV9
TGTGCCAGCAGCCCGAGGACAGGGCGATCCTACAATGAGCAGTTCTTC
CASSPRTGRSYNEQFF
>once|TRBJ1-1|-|TRBV20-1
TGCAGTGCTAGTCAAGCGGGATCTGAAGCTTTCTTT
CSASQAGSEAFF
>-|TRBJ2-1|TRBD2|TRBV18
TGTGCCAGCTCAGCCGGGACTAGCGGCAACAATGAGCAGTTCTTC
CASSAGTSGNNEQFF
>-|TRBJ1-4|-|TRBV11-2
TGTGCCAGCAGCTTAGGAGGCGGGCTCACTGGCGAAAAACTGTTTTTT
CASSLGGGLTGEKLFF
>-|TRBJ2-7|-|TRBV13
TGTGCCAGCAGCTCCCCCAATACAGGATACGAGCAGTGCTTC
CASSSPNTGYEQCF
>-|TRBJ1-5|-|TRBV19
TGTGCCAGTGGTTTGGGACATGGAACTAATCAGCCCCAGCATTTT
CASGLGHGTNQPQHF
>-|TRBJ1-2|TRBD1|TRBV24-1
TGTGCCACCAGTGATTTGGACAGTACAGGGGGCTATGGCTACACCTTC
CATSDLDSTGGYGYTF
>-|TRBJ1-4|-|TRBV6-5
TGTGCCAGCAGAAGCCGGGGTTATACTAATGAAAAACTGTTTTTT
CASRSRGYTNEKLFF
>-|TRBJ1-6|-|TRBV5-1
TGCGCCAGCAGCTTGGAATCGCGATTAAATTCACCCCTCCACTTT
CASSLESRLNSPLHF
>-|TRBJ1-5|-|TRBV6-5
TGTGCCAGCAGTTCCGGGAGTCAGCCCCAGCATTTT
CASSSGSQPQHF
>once|TRBJ1-1|-|TRBV28
TGTGCCACCCATTGGGAGGGACGACTGAACACTGAAGCTTTCTTT
CATHWEGRLNTEAFF
>-|TRBJ1-4|-|TRBV7-2
TGTGCCAGCAGCGTCCGGAGGGGAGCTAATGAAAAACTGTTTTTT
CASSVRRGANEKLFF
>-|TRBJ1-2|-|TRBV27
TGTGCCAGCAGTTCTGACCTCCGCGGGGGCCCGGGTGGCTACACCTTC
CASSSDLRGGPGGYTF
>few|TRBJ2-1|-|TRBV4-2
TGTGCCAGCAGCCAAGATTACGGGTCGTACAATGAGCAGTTCTTC
CASSQDYGSYNEQFF
>once|TRBJ1-1|-|TRBV29-1
TGCAGCGTCCGTCTAATGTCCGTGAACACTGAAGCTTTCTTT
CSVRLMSVNTEAFF
>-|TRBJ1-2|-|TRBV14
TGTGCCAGCAGTTATACCCAGGGTGGAGGCTACACCTTC
CASSYTQGGGYTF
>-|TRBJ2-7|-|TRBV28
TGTGCCAGCAGGGACAGCCGAACCTACGAGCAGTACTTC
CASRDSRTYEQYF
>-|TRBJ1-1|-|TRBV18
TGTGCCAGCTCACCTCTAGGGAGCACTGAAGCTTTCTTT
CASSPLGSTEAFF
>-|TRBJ1-4|-|TRBV21-1
TGTGCCAGCAGCAGTCGAGAATCGGACAGGGACGGCGGATTGCGGGAAAAACTGTTTTTT
CASSSRESDRDGGLREKLFF
>-|TRBJ1-3|-|TRBV29-1
TGCAGCGCTTTAGGGACTAGCTCTGGAAACACCATATATTTT
CSALGTSSGNTIYF
>-|TRBJ2-2|TRBD1|TRBV19
TGTGCCACCTCGAGGGGACAGGGGACCGGGGAGCTGTTTTTT
CATSRGQGTGELFF
>-|TRBJ2-1|TRBD1|TRBV2
TGTGCCAGCAGTTGGACAGGGGCGAACCCTAATGAGCAGTTCTTC
CASSWTGANPNEQFF
>-|TRBJ1-5|TRBD1|TRBV19
TGTGCCAGTAGTAGAGGGGGCCAGAGCAATCAGCCCCAGCATTTT
CASSRGGQSNQPQHF
>-|TRBJ2-2|TRBD2|TRBV28
TGTGCCAGCAGCGCCGCGGGGGGTGCCGGGGAGCTGTTTTTT
CASSAAGGAGELFF
>-|TRBJ1-6|-|TRBV9
TGTGCCAGCAGCGTAGGGGCAGAGCAGTCCCTCCACTTT
CASSVGAEQSLHF
>-|TRBJ2-1|TRBD2|TRBV7-2
TGTGCCAGCAGCTTTCGGTTACTAGCGGGAGGTAATGAGCAGTTCTTC
CASSFRLLAGGNEQFF
>-|TRBJ2-3|-|TRBV5-1
TGCGCCAGCAGTGGAGATTCAGATACGCAGTATTTT
CASSGDSDTQYF
>few|TRBJ2-7|-|TRBV9
TGTGCCAGCAGCGTAGGTCCCCAGGGGGGAACCTACGAGCAGTACTTC
CASSVGPQGGTYEQYF
>-|TRBJ2-5|-|TRBV5-4
TGTGCCAGCAGCTACGACGGGAGCTGGGAGACCCAGTACTTC
CASSYDGSWETQYF
>-|TRBJ2-3|-|TRBV2
TGTGCCAGCAGGCGGTATACCTCTGGGACAGATACGCAGTATTTT
CASRRYTSGTDTQYF
>-|TRBJ1-2|-|TRBV5-1
TGCGCCACCATACGGGGGGGGCAACTGTATGGCTACACCTTC
CATIRGGQLYGYTF
>-|TRBJ1-1|-|TRBV5-6
TGTGCCAGCGGTAGACTGGATATGAACACTGAAGCTTTCTTT
CASGRLDMNTEAFF
>-|TRBJ1-5|TRBD1|TRBV7-8
TGTGCCAGCAACCTCCGGGGCGGACAGGGCAATCAGCCCCAGCATTTT
CASNLRGGQGNQPQHF
>-|TRBJ2-1|TRBD1|TRBV4-1
TGCGCCAGCAGCCAGAGCAAGGGACAGGAAGTCAATGAGCAGTTCTTC
CASSQSKGQEVNEQFF
>-|TRBJ2-3|TRBD2|TRBV11-3
TGTGCCAGCAAGAAGGGACTAGCGAGCACAGATACGCAGTATTTT
CASKKGLASTDTQYF
>-|TRBJ1-5|TRBD1|TRBV6-6
TGTGCCAGTAGACAGGGTGAAATATTTCAGCCCCAGCATTTT
CASRQGEIFQPQHF
>-|TRBJ1-3|TRBD1|TRBV19
TGTGCCAGTAGTATGCGACAGGGCACGGCTGGAAACACCATATATTTT
CASSMRQGTAGNTIYF
>once|TRBJ2-1|TRBD2|TRBV3-1/TRBV3-2
TGTGCCAGCAGCCGCACTAGCGTGAATGAGCAGTTCTTC
CASSRTSVNEQFF
>-|TRBJ2-7|-|TRBV18
TGTGCCAGCTCACCACCGGGACAATCCTACGAGCAGTACTTC
CASSPPGQSYEQYF
>-|TRBJ1-2|TRBD1|TRBV27
TGTGCCAGCAGTTCCCGGACAGGTCTTGGCTATGGCTACACCTTC
CASSSRTGLGYGYTF
>-|TRBJ1-4|-|TRBV12-3/TRBV12-4
TGTGCCAGCAGTTTAGGCCCGGCAGGGCCCCTGTTTTTT
CASSLGPAGPLFF
>-|TRBJ2-3|-|TRBV30
TGTGCCTGGAGTCCCAACGGGAATACGCAGTATTTT
CAWSPNGNTQYF
>-|TRBJ1-2|-|TRBV2
TGTGCCAGCAGGGTACAGGAGAACTATGGCTACACCTTC
CASRVQENYGYTF
>-|TRBJ2-3|-|TRBV19
TGTGCCAGTAGTATCGGGATTGTGGATACGCAGTATTTT
CASSIGIVDTQYF
>-|TRBJ1-3|-|TRBV28
TGTGCCAGCAGACCCTGGAGGTTAGAGTCTGGAAACACCATATATTTT
CASRPWRLESGNTIYF
>once|TRBJ1-5|-|TRBV30
TGTGCCTGGAGTAACGGGGGCAATCAGCCCCAGCATTTT
CAWSNGGNQPQHF
>-|TRBJ2-1|TRBD2|TRBV9
TGTGCCAGCGCTTCGGCTAGCGGGAGGTTTGAGCAGTTCTTC
CASASASGRFEQFF
>-|TRBJ2-2|TRBD2|TRBV7-3
TGTGCCAGCAGGCTAGCGGGACCTACCGGGGAGCTGTTTTTT
CASRLAGPTGELFF
>-|TRBJ1-2|TRBD1|TRBV5-1
TGCGCCAGCAGCCCCCAAACCGGGACAGGGTATGGCTACACCTTC
CASSPQTGTGYGYTF
>few|TRBJ2-1|TRBD1|TRBV5-1
TGCGCCAGCAGCCCGGGACAGGGTGCCAATGAGCAGTTCTTC
CASSPGQGANEQFF
>-|TRBJ2-7|TRBD2|TRBV7-8
TGTGCCAGCAGCTTACGGCGGGAGGGGGGCGAGCAGTACTTC
CASSLRREGGEQYF
>-|TRBJ1-2|-|TRBV24-1
TGTGCCACCAGTGAAGACCCGGACAGCCGAGGCTACACCTTC
CATSEDPDSRGYTF
>-|TRBJ2-5|TRBD1|TRBV2
TGTGCCAGCGCCGGGACAGGGGGAGAGACCCAGTACTTC
CASAGTGGETQYF
>-|TRBJ2-7|TRBD2|TRBV9
TGTGCCAGCAGCGTAGAGGTAGCGGGAGAATCCGAGCAGTACTTC
CASSVEVAGESEQYF
>-|TRBJ2-1|TRBD2|TRBV10-3
TGTGCCATCAATCCGACTAGCGGAACCCCGGGTGAGCAGTTCTTC
CAINPTSGTPGEQFF